Shown below are 25 T cell receptor beta chains from a single sample sequenced in a study of PD-L1 blockade in urothelial cancer. Specified time point: pretreatment peripheral blood. The repertoire was sequenced with immunoSEQ multiplex PCR; TCRdb's copy has only in-frame clones and lacks some. The sample lists under 80,000 clones, more than 80% occurring once. The specimen was PBMCs, collected around atezolizumab (anti-PD-L1) treatment. The receptor set was obtained from a man in his 70s with urothelial cancer.

CDR3 in amino acids: CASEQGSDIQYF. CDR3 sequence (DNA): TGTGCCAGTGAACAGGGCTCGGACATTCAGTACTTC. The V and J genes are TRBV19 and TRBJ2-4, with a tentative D call TRBD1 (6 bases). CDR1 and CDR2 from the germline V gene are LNHDA and SQIVND (reference sequence). The CDR3 length is 12 residues. V dropped 8 bases and J dropped 8 bases, with 13 bases sitting between them.

V and J are TRBV5-4 and TRBJ2-1; TRBD1 agrees at 11 bases. The CDR3 length is 15 residues. The J segment lost 7 bases and the V segment lost 2 bases, leaving 5 bases of the junction unmatched. Germline values: CDR1 SGHNT, CDR2 YYREEE (reference sequence). For the CDR3, the DNA is TGTGCCAGCAGCTTCCGGACAGGGGGCGGAAATGAGCAGTTCTTC. As protein: CASSFRTGGGNEQFF.

This clone was counted once. The chain uses TRBV2 and TRBJ1-4; D is ambiguous. This CDR3 spans 15 amino acids. The germline V gene encodes CDR1 SNHLY and CDR2 FYNNEI. The V and J ends lost 1 base and 1 base respectively, with 7 bases between them. The CDR3 coding sequence is TGTGCCAGCAGTGAAGACAGCCTAACTAATGAAAAACTGTTTTTT. This encodes CASSEDSLTNEKLFF.

The chain combines TRBV11-3 with TRBJ1-1, with unresolved D. Germline CDR1 SGHNT, CDR2 YENEEA. V was shortened by 1 base and J by 1 base, with 10 bases between the two germline ends. CDR3 length: 15 amino acids. CDR3 DNA sequence: TGTGCCAGCAGCTTAGGGGCCGTCGAGAACACTGAAGCTTTCTTT. This codes for CASSLGAVENTEAFF.

The V call is TRBV7-2, the J call TRBJ2-2, with 8 nucleotides matching TRBD2. The germline V gene has CDR1 SGHTA and CDR2 FQGNSA. The CDR3 totals 17 residues. The V segment lost 2 bases and the J segment 7 bases; nucleotides outside the gene matches: 12. CDR3 residues: CASSLTAAGVVSGELFF. The CDR3 nucleotides read TGTGCCAGCAGCTTAACCGCAGCGGGAGTGGTCAGCGGGGAGCTGTTTTTT.

The chain employs TRBV7-2 and TRBJ2-5; D is uncertain. The CDR3 loop spans 14 amino acids. Trimming pared 1 base from V and 2 bases from J, leaving 8 bases between. Germline CDR1 is SGHTA and CDR2 is FQGNSA. CDR3 region: CASSLELRQETQYF. Written as DNA, the CDR3 is TGTGCCAGCAGCTTAGAACTGCGTCAAGAGACCCAGTACTTC.

This chain joins TRBV9 and TRBJ2-7; 8 nucleotides agree with TRBD1. Per germline, CDR1 SGDLS and CDR2 YYNGEE. Unmatched junction bases numbered 6, after V lost 0 bases and J lost 4 bases. This CDR3 comprises 15 residues. In nucleotides, the CDR3 is TGTGCCAGCAGCGTAGCTGGGGGACAGGATTACGAGCAGTACTTC. Translation: CASSVAGGQDYEQYF.

This clone was recorded once. One junction end disagrees with the germline gene, perhaps due to a read error. The CDR3 region is CASSSSGSSTDTQYF. For the CDR3, the DNA is TGTGCTAGCAGCTCCAGCGGATCTAGCACAGATACGCAGTATTTT. The chain joins TRBV7-7 to TRBJ2-3; a possible D gene is TRBD2 (5 bases). The length of the CDR3 is 15 residues. Germline CDR1 reads SSHAT; CDR2 reads FNYEAQ (reference sequence).

Comments on this clone: The junction departs from the called germline gene at one end, perhaps through a read error. The J gene is TRBJ2-7, the V gene TRBV7-7; TRBD2 is a possible D gene (6 bases). This CDR3 region has 13 residues. Germline CDR1 reads SSHAT; CDR2 reads FNYEAQ (reference sequence). The CDR3 protein is CASSLAASNEQYF. The CDR3 DNA follows: TGTGCTAGCAGCTTAGCGGCTAGCAACGAGCAGTACTTC.

The chain combines TRBV5-4 with TRBJ1-2, with D perhaps TRBD1 (5 bases). With 4 bases removed from V and 8 bases from J, the gap between germline ends came to 15 bases. CDR3 length: 13 amino acids. The germline CDR1 and CDR2 sequences are SGHNT and YYREEE (reference sequence). The CDR3 nucleotides are TGTGCCAGCAGCCCTGTGGAGGGGCAAGGCTACACCTTC. Its protein is CASSPVEGQGYTF.

The rearrangement links TRBV11-2 to TRBJ1-1; 9 nucleotides align to TRBD1. The CDR3 extends over 16 amino acids. The V and J ends lost 6 bases and 0 bases, in that order; junction bases with no gene match: 8. Germline-derived CDR1 and CDR2 are SGHAT and FQNNGV. The CDR3 is CASRPGQGFMNTEAFF. In nucleotides, the CDR3 is TGTGCCAGCAGACCGGGACAGGGATTCATGAACACTGAAGCTTTCTTT.

V and J are TRBV4-2 and TRBJ2-5, with 8 positions matching TRBD2. The V segment lost 1 base and the J segment 5 bases; nucleotides outside the gene matches: 12. The CDR3 sequence is 17 residues long. CDR1 and CDR2 from the germline V gene are LGHNA and YNFKEQ. Here the CDR3 DNA reads TGTGCCAGCAGCCAAGGACACCGAGCGGGAGATGGGGAGACCCAGTACTTC. Translating gives CASSQGHRAGDGETQYF.

The chain's CDR3 is CASSLGGSDEQYF. The CDR3 DNA follows: TGTGCCAGCAGCTTAGGCGGTAGCGACGAGCAGTACTTC. This chain connects TRBV11-2 to TRBJ2-7, with D possibly being TRBD2 (5 bases). CDR3 length: 13 residues. CDR1 is SGHAT and CDR2 is FQNNGV in the germline V gene. The V end was cut by 1 base, the J end by 5 bases, with 9 bases between.

The chain uses TRBV29-1 and TRBJ2-3; 7 bases match TRBD2. The CDR3 runs to 11 residues. Germline V gene sequence: CDR1 SQVTM, CDR2 ANQGSEA. The CDR3 sequence is CSGGGTDTQYF. In DNA form, the CDR3 reads TGCAGTGGGGGGGGCACAGATACGCAGTATTTT.

V gene TRBV5-1 combines with J gene TRBJ2-5, with TRBD1 matching over 9 bases. Per germline, CDR1 SGHRS and CDR2 YFSETQ. The length of the CDR3 is 14 residues. V lost 4 bases and J lost 4; bases outside the gene matches: 5. CDR3 sequence (DNA): TGCGCCAGCAGCCCGGGACAGGGACGAGAGACCCAGTACTTC. This translates into CASSPGQGRETQYF.

This rearrangement joins TRBV6-1 to TRBJ2-1; 8 bases fit TRBD2. Per the germline V gene, CDR1 is MNHNS and CDR2 is SASEGT. V lost 6 bases, J lost 9 bases, and 7 bases stayed unmatched. CDR3 size: 13 residues. The CDR3 is CASRNSGTSEQFF. CDR3 sequence (DNA): TGTGCCAGCAGGAACTCAGGGACTAGTGAGCAGTTCTTC.

In this sample, this clone turned up once. The chain is built from TRBV7-7 and TRBJ2-2, with TRBD2 identical over 11 bases. The length of the CDR3 is 16 residues. J was trimmed by 5 bases and V by 5 bases; bases with no gene match: 7. CDR1 is SSHAT and CDR2 is FNYEAQ in the germline V gene (reference sequence). The CDR3 loop is CASSPGTSGKTGELFF. The CDR3 DNA reads as TGTGCCAGCAGCCCCGGGACTAGCGGAAAAACCGGGGAGCTGTTTTTT. The full variable domain, rest sourced from reference TRBV7-7 and TRBJ2-2, is GAGVSQSPRYKVTKRGQDVTLRCDPISSHATLYWYQQALGQGPEFLTYFNYEAQPDKSGLPSDRFSAERPEGSISTLTIQRTEQRDSAMYRCASSPGTSGKTGELFFGEGSRLTVL.

V and J are TRBV11-3 and TRBJ2-5, with 14 bases lining up with TRBD2. This CDR3 is built from 15 residues. Germline CDR1 is SGHNT and CDR2 is YENEEA. Unmatched junction bases numbered 4, after V lost 5 bases and J lost 5 bases. CDR3 in amino acids: CASSDRTSGRETQYF. The CDR3 nucleotides read TGTGCCAGCAGCGACCGGACTAGCGGGAGGGAGACCCAGTACTTC. The full variable domain, rest sourced from reference TRBV11-3 and TRBJ2-5, is EAGVVQSPRYKIIEKKQPVAFWCNPISGHNTLYWYLQNLGQGPELLIRYENEEAVDDSQLPKDRFSAERLKGVDSTLKIQPAELGDSAVYLCASSDRTSGRETQYFGPGTRLLVL.

The chain links TRBV5-6 to TRBJ1-1; D is unclear. Germline V gene data show CDR1 as SGHDT and CDR2 as YYEEEE. V was shortened by 2 bases and J by 2 bases, with 16 bases between the two germline ends. CDR3 length equals 16 residues. The CDR3 DNA reads TGTGCCAGCAGCTTTTTTACAGAAGAGAGAAACACTGAAGCTTTCTTT. Its protein product is CASSFFTEERNTEAFF.

CDR3 bases: TGTGCCAGCTCACCTTTGACAGGTGCCCTTGGTGAGCAGTACTTC. This codes for CASSPLTGALGEQYF. The gene calls are TRBV18 and TRBJ2-7; TRBD1 is a possible D gene (6 bases). The CDR3 sequence is 15 residues long. The germline V and J ends were trimmed by 3 bases and 7 bases, with 19 bases remaining between them. Per the germline V gene, CDR1 is KGHSH and CDR2 is LQKENI. Variable domain in full (rest from reference TRBV18 and TRBJ2-7): NAGVMQNPRHLVRRRGQEARLRCSPMKGHSHVYWYRQLPEEGLKFMVYLQKENIIDESGMPKERFSAEFPKEGPSILRIQQVVRGDSAAYFCASSPLTGALGEQYFGPGTRLTVT.

This rearrangement joins TRBV7-6 to TRBJ2-7; 10 positions agree with TRBD2. CDR3 size: 15 residues. Unmatched junction bases numbered 7, after V lost 5 bases and J lost 3 bases. Germline lookup yields CDR1 SGHVS and CDR2 FNYEAQ. CDR3 sequence reads: CASSATGTSDYEQYF. CDR3 bases: TGTGCCAGCAGCGCTACCGGGACTAGCGACTACGAGCAGTACTTC.

This sequence joins TRBV5-4 and TRBJ2-7, with 12 nucleotides matching TRBD2. In germline, CDR1 is SGHNT, CDR2 YYREEE (reference sequence). The CDR3 covers 16 residues. Trimming took 3 bases from V and 5 from J; bases not matched to a gene: 9. CDR3 loop: CASSYASGGASNEQYF. The CDR3 DNA reads as TGTGCCAGCAGCTACGCTAGCGGGGGGGCGAGTAACGAGCAGTACTTC. The full variable domain, with the rest looked up from reference TRBV5-4 and TRBJ2-7, is ETGVTQSPTHLIKTRGQQVTLRCSSQSGHNTVSWYQQALGQGPQFIFQYYREEENGRGNFPPRFSGLQFPNYSSELNVNALELDDSALYLCASSYASGGASNEQYFGPGTRLTVT.

This clone came up many times. This chain connects TRBV7-9 to TRBJ2-1; the match to TRBD2 covers 11 bases. The CDR3 has 16 residues. CDR1 is SEHNR and CDR2 is FQNEAQ in the germline V gene (reference sequence). J lost 2 bases, V lost 5 bases, and 5 bases had no gene match. This CDR3 reads CASSPISGRAYNEQFF. As DNA, the CDR3 is TGTGCCAGCAGCCCAATTAGCGGGAGGGCCTACAATGAGCAGTTCTTC.

The rearrangement links TRBV7-8 to TRBJ2-3; tentatively, D is TRBD2 (5 bases). Trimming removed 0 bases from V and 5 bases from J, with 12 bases in between. This CDR3 is 15 amino acids long. Per the germline V gene, CDR1 is SGHVS and CDR2 is FQNEAQ. The CDR3 here is CASSLAGASGDTQYF. The CDR3 nucleotides read TGTGCCAGCAGCTTAGCAGGAGCCAGCGGAGATACGCAGTATTTT.

V is TRBV9 and J is TRBJ1-1, with D perhaps TRBD1 (6 bases). CDR3 length equals 17 residues. Between the trimmed V and J ends, which lost 0 bases and 0 bases, there was a span of 15 bases. Per germline, CDR1 SGDLS and CDR2 YYNGEE. CDR3 sequence: CASSVEPGTSVNTEAFF. For the CDR3, the DNA is TGTGCCAGCAGCGTAGAGCCAGGGACAAGCGTGAACACTGAAGCTTTCTTT.